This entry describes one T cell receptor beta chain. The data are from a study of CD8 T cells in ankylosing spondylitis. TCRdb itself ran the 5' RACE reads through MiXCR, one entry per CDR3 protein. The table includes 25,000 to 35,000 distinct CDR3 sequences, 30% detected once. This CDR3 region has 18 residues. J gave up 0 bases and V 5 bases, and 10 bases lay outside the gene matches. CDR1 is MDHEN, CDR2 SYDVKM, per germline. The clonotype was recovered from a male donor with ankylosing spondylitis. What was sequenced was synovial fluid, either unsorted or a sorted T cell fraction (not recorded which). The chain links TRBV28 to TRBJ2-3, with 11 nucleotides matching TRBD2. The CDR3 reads CASSRTGTSGHSTDTQYF. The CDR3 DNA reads TGTGCCAGCAGTAGAACCGGGACTAGCGGACATAGCACAGATACGCAGTATTTT.